These 23 T cell receptor beta chains originate from one sample sequenced in a study of molecular identifiers for immune sequencing clone quantification. TCRdb itself ran the PCR reads through MiXCR, one entry per CDR3 protein. The sample consists of approximately 590,000 distinct CDR3 sequences, 25% of them appearing once. Sequenced input: naive CD8+ T cells from blood, with Jurkat cell RNA spiked in. Indicated subset: FACS-sorted CD8+CD4-CCR7+CD45RA+ naive T cells. The receptors stem from a human donor in good health. Some libraries in this study had Jurkat cell RNA spiked in.

The chain uses TRBV9 and TRBJ2-7, with TRBD1 as a possible D gene (7 bases). Germline V gives CDR1 SGDLS, CDR2 YYNGEE. The CDR3 loop spans 15 amino acids. V dropped 2 bases and J dropped 5 bases, with 17 bases sitting between them. The CDR3 nucleotides are TGTGCCAGCAGCGTGCACGACAGGGAGGACAACGAGCAGTACTTC. It translates to CASSVHDREDNEQYF.

This clonotype has just one count. This may stem from a read error, because a much larger clone lies one nucleotide away. The genes are TRBV30 and TRBJ1-1; perhaps TRBD1 as D (5 bases). This CDR3 contains 11 residues. With 4 bases removed from V and 10 bases from J, the gap between germline ends came to 13 bases. Germline assignment: CDR1 GTSNPN and CDR2 SVGIG (reference sequence). CDR3: CAWTEGMGAFF. The CDR3 region has the DNA TGTGCCTGGACCGAGGGGATGGGAGCTTTCTTT.

This clonotype was detected ten times or more. The chain combines TRBV28 with TRBJ2-7; 7 positions match TRBD1. CDR3 length: 15 amino acids. Per the germline V gene, CDR1 is MDHEN and CDR2 is SYDVKM. The J segment lost 0 bases and the V segment lost 6 bases, leaving 8 bases of the junction unmatched. CDR3 DNA: TGTGCCAGCAGCGTAGTCGGGACAGCCTCCTACGAGCAGTACTTC. Its translation: CASSVVGTASYEQYF.

A few counts support this clonotype. The chain combines TRBV4-1 with TRBJ1-3, with D unclear. The CDR3 is 16 residues long. Germline-derived CDR1 and CDR2 are MGHRA and YSYEKL. Deletions cut 1 base from V and 3 bases from J, with 13 bases between. The CDR3 is CASSQGLTAIGNTIYF. DNA for the CDR3: TGCGCCAGCAGCCAAGGGCTTACGGCTATTGGAAACACCATATATTTT.

This clonotype was picked up a small number of times. The rearrangement joins TRBV6-1 to TRBJ1-5; no clear D gene. The germline CDR1 and CDR2 sequences are MNHNS and SASEGT. CDR3 length: 17 residues. The V gene lost 2 bases and the J gene lost 5 bases, with 19 bases spanning the gap. Here the CDR3 DNA reads TGTGCCAGCAGTGAACCCGTCTGGCAGGTAACTGATCAGCCCCAGCATTTT. As protein: CASSEPVWQVTDQPQHF.

This chain connects TRBV30 to TRBJ2-3; TRBD1 or TRBD2 may be the D gene (5 bases each). The CDR3 is made up of 13 amino acids. Germline assignment: CDR1 GTSNPN and CDR2 SVGIG (reference sequence). Trimming took 5 bases from V and 3 from J, leaving 12 bases between them. CDR3 amino acids: CAWPGTMTDTQYF. DNA of the CDR3: TGTGCCTGGCCAGGGACGATGACAGATACGCAGTATTTT.

This clonotype was observed a handful of times. The gene calls are TRBV30 and TRBJ1-1; the D is unclear. V was shortened by 2 bases and J by 1 base, with 8 bases between the two germline ends. The CDR3 consists of 13 residues. CDR1 is GTSNPN and CDR2 is SVGIG in the germline V gene (reference sequence). In DNA form, the CDR3 reads TGTGCCTGGAGTCCTGCAGCGAACACTGAAGCTTTCTTT. It specifies CAWSPAANTEAFF.

This clonotype occurred many times. V usage is TRBV14 and J usage is TRBJ2-7; no definite D call. Trimming cost V 1 base and J 7 bases, with 11 bases left between them. The CDR3 is made up of 13 amino acids. CDR1 is SGHDN, CDR2 FVKESK, per germline. DNA of the CDR3: TGTGCCAGCAGCCAAGTTACGGTCGGGGAGCAGTACTTC. Translation: CASSQVTVGEQYF.

This clonotype was counted a few times. The chain couples TRBV29-1 to TRBJ1-2; weak D call: TRBD1 (5 bases). The germline V gene encodes CDR1 SQVTM and CDR2 ANQGSEA. Trimming left V 4 bases short and J 6 bases short, with 12 bases between. This CDR3 has 12 amino acids. The chain's CDR3 is CSVVEKGDGYTF. In DNA form, the CDR3 reads TGCAGCGTTGTTGAAAAAGGGGATGGCTACACCTTC.

This clonotype was counted ten times or more. CDR3 nucleotides: TGCGCCAGCAGCCAAGTAGAGGGGGGCTACGAGCAGTACTTC. Its protein product is CASSQVEGGYEQYF. This chain links TRBV4-3 with TRBJ2-7; either TRBD1 or TRBD2 may supply D (6 bases each). CDR1 and CDR2 (germline): LGHNA, YSLEER. Trimming removed 1 base from V and 3 bases from J, with 10 bases in between. The CDR3 has 14 amino acids.

This clonotype showed up many times. The chain carries TRBV5-1 and TRBJ2-6; D is undetermined. CDR1 and CDR2 from the germline V gene are SGHRS and YFSETQ. The CDR3 has 14 residues. V lost 4 bases and J 0 bases, leaving 5 bases between the germline ends. The DNA of the CDR3 is TGCGCCAGCAGCCTGTACTCTGGGGCCAACGTCCTGACTTTC. Protein product: CASSLYSGANVLTF. Using reference TRBV5-1 and TRBJ2-6 for the parts outside the CDR3, the full variable domain is KAGVTQTPRYLIKTRGQQVTLSCSPISGHRSVSWYQQTPGQGLQFLFEYFSETQRNKGNFPGRFSGRQFSNSRSEMNVSTLELGDSALYLCASSLYSGANVLTFGAGSRLTVL.

This clonotype has more than one count but fewer than ten. The genes are TRBV4-1 and TRBJ1-2, with D perhaps TRBD1 (6 bases). Germline CDR1 reads MGHRA; CDR2 reads YSYEKL. This CDR3 is 15 amino acids long. V lost 4 bases, J lost 4 bases, and 16 bases lay in between. The DNA of the CDR3 is TGCGCCAGCAGCCTAATGGGGCAGGGGAGCTATGGCTACACCTTC. Residues: CASSLMGQGSYGYTF.

At least ten counts were recorded for this clonotype. This sequence joins TRBV7-2 and TRBJ2-3; weak D call: TRBD2 (7 bases). The germline V and J ends were trimmed by 1 base and 5 bases, with 25 bases remaining between them. Germline CDR1 and CDR2: SGHTA and FQGNSA. This CDR3 has 19 amino acids. CDR3 sequence (DNA): TGTGCCAGCAGCTTAGGAGGGGCCCGGGGGGCCATCTTTGGAGATACGCAGTATTTT. Translated, it gives CASSLGGARGAIFGDTQYF.

Concerning this clonotype itself: A read error may be the cause here, since a much bigger clone is one base away. This sequence joins TRBV20-1 and TRBJ2-3; 9 bases match TRBD1. Germline V lookup: CDR1 DFQATT, CDR2 SNEGSKA (reference sequence). V was pared by 5 bases and J by 4 bases, with 13 bases of the junction left unmatched. This CDR3 is built from 16 residues. The CDR3: CSASPRDRVLPDTQYF. The CDR3 DNA follows: TGCAGTGCTTCCCCCCGGGACAGGGTTCTGCCAGATACGCAGTATTTT.

This chain links TRBV7-6 with TRBJ1-1, with D uncertain. CDR1 is SGHVS, CDR2 FNYEAQ, per germline. V was cut by 2 bases and J by 0 bases, with 7 bases left in between. The CDR3 totals 14 residues. The CDR3 here is CASSLSAVNTEAFF. The CDR3 DNA follows: TGTGCCAGCAGCTTATCAGCCGTGAACACTGAAGCTTTCTTT.

There are many counts of this clonotype. This chain links TRBV4-2 with TRBJ2-7, with 11 bases identical to TRBD2. The V gene's germline CDR1 is LGHNA and CDR2 YNFKEQ. The CDR3 runs 16 residues. Trimming removed 3 bases from V and 3 bases from J; junction bases left unmatched: 7. CDR3: CASSHPQGLAVYEQYF. DNA of the CDR3: TGTGCCAGCAGCCACCCTCAGGGACTAGCGGTCTACGAGCAGTACTTC.

This clonotype occurred many times. The V and J genes are TRBV6-5 and TRBJ1-6; D gene ambiguous. V lost 4 bases and J 10 bases, leaving 17 bases between the germline ends. The germline CDR1 and CDR2 sequences are MNHEY and SVGAGI. The CDR3 runs 15 residues. In DNA form, the CDR3 reads TGTGCCAGCAGTTTCACCTTTGAGGGTCCATCACCCCTCCACTTT. It codes for CASSFTFEGPSPLHF.

The table lists this clonotype with many counts. The chain links TRBV5-1 to TRBJ1-1; D is perhaps TRBD1 (5 bases). Trimming left V 0 bases short and J 0 bases short, with 12 bases between. Germline CDR1 reads SGHRS; CDR2 reads YFSETQ. This CDR3 contains 16 residues. CDR3 sequence: CASSLGLSGLNTEAFF. Written as DNA, the CDR3 is TGCGCCAGCAGCTTGGGGTTATCGGGACTGAACACTGAAGCTTTCTTT.

This clonotype was recorded many times. The chain carries TRBV19 and TRBJ2-5; D gene ambiguous. Trimming pared 3 bases from V and 4 bases from J, leaving 9 bases between. Germline CDR1 LNHDA, CDR2 SQIVND (reference sequence). The CDR3 sequence is 13 residues long. The CDR3: CASSINGVETQYF. CDR3 nucleotides: TGTGCCAGTAGTATTAACGGCGTAGAGACCCAGTACTTC.

This clonotype was counted at least ten times. This rearrangement joins TRBV29-1 to TRBJ2-2; possibly TRBD1 for D (6 bases). V gave up 6 bases and J gave up 4 bases, with 15 bases separating them. The germline gives CDR1 SQVTM, CDR2 ANQGSEA. The CDR3 totals 14 residues. The CDR3 reads CSVEYRELTGELFF. The CDR3 DNA reads as TGCAGCGTCGAGTACAGGGAACTCACCGGGGAGCTGTTTTTT.

Notes on this clonotype: A much more abundant neighbour one base away suggests this may be a read error. The rearrangement links TRBV2 to TRBJ2-3; TRBD2 agrees at 7 bases. Per the germline V gene, CDR1 is SNHLY and CDR2 is FYNNEI. V was pared by 6 bases and J by 0 bases, with 9 bases of the junction left unmatched. The CDR3 has 16 amino acids. The DNA for the CDR3 is TGTGCCAGCAGAGATCCGGCTAGCGGTAGCACAGATACGCAGTATTTT. The encoded protein is CASRDPASGSTDTQYF.

This clonotype was found many times. J is TRBJ2-7 and V is TRBV27; D is unresolved. This CDR3 contains 13 residues. Looked up from germline, CDR1 is MNHEY and CDR2 is SMNVEV (reference sequence). The V end was cut by 8 bases, the J end by 0 bases, with 11 bases between. CDR3 DNA sequence: TGTGCCAGCGCTCCGACCAGCTCCTACGAGCAGTACTTC. It codes for CASAPTSSYEQYF.

This clonotype was picked up one time. Compared with germline, one end of the junction differs, possibly owing to a read error. The V gene is TRBV27, the J gene TRBJ2-1; tentatively, D is TRBD1 (6 bases). The CDR3 has 14 residues. CDR1 is MNHEY and CDR2 is SMNVEV in the germline V gene (reference sequence). CDR3 loop: CAGSPDSYYNEQFF. CDR3 nucleotide sequence: TGTGCCGGCAGTCCGGACAGCTACTACAATGAGCAGTTCTTC.